The sequence of this T cell receptor (beta chain) was determined in a study of cytomegalovirus exposure and HLA in healthy donors. Trimming took 1 base from V and 5 from J, leaving 15 bases between them. The CDR3 totals 15 residues. Germline CDR1 and CDR2: SGHNT and YYREEE (reference sequence). This clone occurred once. Antigen: not known. Researchers ran the PCR with 60 Vbeta and 13 Jbeta primers. This table comes from immunoSEQ multiplex PCR, and its TCRdb copy is limited to in-frame clones, with some not included. This table holds roughly 150,000 clones, roughly 80% found once. Study conclusions and caveats: With high specificity and sensitivity, the classifier reportedly diagnosed cytomegalovirus status. It was assumed in the presence/absence analyses that sequencing depth was roughly uniform across donors. Reports indicate that TCR beta sequences accurately predicted the HLA-A and HLA-B alleles of most subjects.

The chain is built from TRBV5-4 and TRBJ2-5, with a possible D match to TRBD2 (6 bases). The sequenced sample was PBMCs. This clonotype originated in a girl aged 2-10 years in good health and CMV-seropositive. The CDR3 is CASSLTGKAGETQYF. CDR3 nucleotides: TGTGCCAGCAGCTTGACGGGCAAGGCGGGGGAGACCCAGTACTTC.